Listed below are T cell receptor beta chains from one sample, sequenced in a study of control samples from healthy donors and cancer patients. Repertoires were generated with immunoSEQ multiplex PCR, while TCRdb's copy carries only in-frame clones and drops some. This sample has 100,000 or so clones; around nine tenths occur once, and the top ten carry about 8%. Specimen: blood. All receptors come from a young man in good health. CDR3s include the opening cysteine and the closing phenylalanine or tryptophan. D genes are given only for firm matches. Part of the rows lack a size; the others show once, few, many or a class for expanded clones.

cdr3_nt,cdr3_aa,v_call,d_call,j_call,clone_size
TGTGCCAGCAGTACCGACAGGGCGTCTAACTATGGCTACACCTTC,CASSTDRASNYGYTF,TRBV25-1,TRBD1,TRBJ1-2,.
TGTGCCAGCAGCGTTCGGGGGGTTAAAGATACGCAATATTTT,CASSVRGVKDTQYF,TRBV5-6,TRBD2,TRBJ2-3,.
TGTGCCAGCAGCGTACTAGCGGGAGTTTACAATGAGCAGTTCTTC,CASSVLAGVYNEQFF,TRBV6-2/TRBV6-3,TRBD2,TRBJ2-1,.
TGTGCCAGCAGTCGTACAGGGGATAATTCACCCCTCCACTTT,CASSRTGDNSPLHF,TRBV6-5,TRBD1,TRBJ1-6,.
TGTGCCAGCAGTACTGGTTCAGGGAACTATGGCTACACCTTC,CASSTGSGNYGYTF,TRBV28,.,TRBJ1-2,.
TGTGCCAGCAGCTTAGGACAGGGGCGAGTGACTAATGAAAAACTGTTTTTT,CASSLGQGRVTNEKLFF,TRBV7-9,TRBD1,TRBJ1-4,.
TGTGCCAGTTCAGGGTATCAGACAGATACGCAGTATTTT,CASSGYQTDTQYF,TRBV19,.,TRBJ2-3,.
TGTGCCAGCAGCCAAGATCCCAGGGAAAGTGGCTACACCTTC,CASSQDPRESGYTF,TRBV3-1/TRBV3-2,.,TRBJ1-2,.
TGTGCCAGGTCCGGCCAATATAATTCACCCCTCCACTTT,CARSGQYNSPLHF,TRBV2,.,TRBJ1-6,.
TGTGCCAGCAGTTCGTTGGAGGGAAGCTCCTACGAGCAGTACTTC,CASSSLEGSSYEQYF,TRBV6-2/TRBV6-3,.,TRBJ2-7,.
TGCAGCGTTGTTGCGGCGGTCAGCAATGAGCAGTTCTTC,CSVVAAVSNEQFF,TRBV29-1,.,TRBJ2-1,.
TGTGCCAGCAGCGTAGGGGGGTACACTGAAGCTTTCTTT,CASSVGGYTEAFF,TRBV9,.,TRBJ1-1,.
TGTGCCAGCAGCTTGGGCGGGGGGGCATCGACCCAGTACTTC,CASSLGGGASTQYF,TRBV5-4,TRBD2,TRBJ2-5,.
TGTGCCAGCAGCGATTACCTGGGACAGCGGGATGGCTACACCTTC,CASSDYLGQRDGYTF,TRBV7-9,TRBD1,TRBJ1-2,.
TGTGCCAGCCGCAAAGACAGGGCTGGTGGCTACACCTTC,CASRKDRAGGYTF,TRBV27,TRBD1,TRBJ1-2,.
TGTGCCAGCAGTCAACGGACAGGGATGGGTTCTCAGCCCCAGCATTTT,CASSQRTGMGSQPQHF,TRBV6-2/TRBV6-3,TRBD1,TRBJ1-5,.
TGTGCCAGCAGAACCCCCCGGGGGCAGGGCTACGAGCAGTACTTC,CASRTPRGQGYEQYF,TRBV11-2,.,TRBJ2-7,.
TGTGCCAGCAGAGACAGGGTTAGCACAGATACGCAGTATTTT,CASRDRVSTDTQYF,TRBV6-5,TRBD1,TRBJ2-3,once
TGTGCCAGTAGATTGAGCACTGAAGCTTTCTTT,CASRLSTEAFF,TRBV19,.,TRBJ1-1,.
TGTGCCAGCATTTTCTCTGGGGGCACCGGGGAGCTGTTTTTT,CASIFSGGTGELFF,TRBV11-2,.,TRBJ2-2,.
TGCAGTGCTAGAGGGTTCGATGGCTACACCTTC,CSARGFDGYTF,TRBV20-1,.,TRBJ1-2,.
TGTGCCAGTAGTAACAGGCCCAATGAGCAGTTCTTC,CASSNRPNEQFF,TRBV19,.,TRBJ2-1,once
TGTGCCAGCAGCTTATCGAGCCGGGACACCTATGTCTACACCTTC,CASSLSSRDTYVYTF,TRBV7-8,.,TRBJ1-2,.
TGTGCCAGTAGTATTGACCGGAGACAGGGAAGGCCCTACGAGCAGTACTTC,CASSIDRRQGRPYEQYF,TRBV19,TRBD1,TRBJ2-7,once
TGTGCCAGCAGCCAAGGGACAGCAACTAATGAAAAACTGTTTTTT,CASSQGTATNEKLFF,TRBV5-4,TRBD1,TRBJ1-4,once
TGTGCCAGCAGCTCGGACACCCCGAGGCGGGCTCGTTACACCGGGGAGCTGTTTTTT,CASSSDTPRRARYTGELFF,TRBV7-9,.,TRBJ2-2,.
TGTGCTAGTGGTTTGAAATCAGCCCCAGCATTT,CASGLKSAPAF,TRBV12-5,.,TRBJ1-5,.
TGTGCCAGTAGTATACCAGGAAGGTCTGGGGCCAACGTCCTGACTTTC,CASSIPGRSGANVLTF,TRBV19,.,TRBJ2-6,.
TGTGCCTCCGGACGCCAGACAGATACGCAGTATTTT,CASGRQTDTQYF,TRBV24-1,.,TRBJ2-3,.
TGTGCCAGCAGCTTTCCCCCAACGCAGGGCGTCGGGGAGCTGTTTTTT,CASSFPPTQGVGELFF,TRBV5-4,.,TRBJ2-2,.
TGTGCCAGCAGCCCCCTGGATGATACGCAGTATTTT,CASSPLDDTQYF,TRBV3-1/TRBV3-2,.,TRBJ2-3,.
TGTGCCAGCAGCACTAGCGGGAGGGGAGAGACCCAGTACTTC,CASSTSGRGETQYF,TRBV7-2,TRBD2,TRBJ2-5,.